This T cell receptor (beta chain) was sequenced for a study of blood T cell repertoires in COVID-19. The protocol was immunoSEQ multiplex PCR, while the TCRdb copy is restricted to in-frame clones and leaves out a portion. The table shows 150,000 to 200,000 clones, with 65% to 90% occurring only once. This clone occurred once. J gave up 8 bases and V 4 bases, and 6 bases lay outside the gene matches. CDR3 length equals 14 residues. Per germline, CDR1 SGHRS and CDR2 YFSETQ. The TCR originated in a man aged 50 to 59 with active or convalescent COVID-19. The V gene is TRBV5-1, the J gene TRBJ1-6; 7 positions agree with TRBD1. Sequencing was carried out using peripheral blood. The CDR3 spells CASSEGQPYSPLHF. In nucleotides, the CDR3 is TGCGCCAGCAGCGAGGGACAGCCCTATTCACCCCTCCACTTT.